This T cell receptor beta chain was identified in a study of blood T cell repertoires in COVID-19. Study details: Acute-phase and convalescent COVID-19 samples originated in the United States, Italy and Spain.

TCRdb keeps only in-frame clones here, not all; method: immunoSEQ multiplex PCR. The table has approximately 190,000 clones, roughly 87% seen once; the top ten hold 7.8%. The CDR3 totals 13 residues. V lost 1 base and J 3 bases, leaving 6 bases between the germline ends. Germline V gene lookup returns CDR1 SGHTA and CDR2 FQGNSA. This clone was counted once. The identical CDR3 is also encoded by other nucleotide sequences in the sample. Sequenced input: peripheral blood. The clonotype was recovered from a woman in her sixties with COVID-19, enrolled during active disease. This chain uses TRBV7-2 with TRBJ1-2; D not resolved. The DNA for the CDR3 is TGTGCCAGCAGCTTAGTAACGGACTATGGCTACACCTTC. As protein: CASSLVTDYGYTF.